This TCR beta chain was identified during a study of response to subunit inactivated influenza vaccine. Via MiXCR, TCRdb re-called the RT-PCR reads, giving one row per CDR3 protein. The profile shows 750,000 to 850,000 distinct CDR3 sequences, less than 20% of them singletons. Trimming stripped 0 bases from V and 6 bases from J, with 9 bases between. The CDR3 loop spans 13 amino acids. Germline V gene sequence: CDR1 SGHDN, CDR2 FVKESK. The V call is TRBV14, the J call TRBJ2-7; no definite D call. This TCR was sampled from a man in his fifties who received an inactivated influenza vaccine. Specimen: PBMCs from blood, collected more than 4 days after vaccination. CDR3 bases: TGTGCCAGCAGCCAAGACTGGGGTGGCGAGCAGTACTTC. It translates to CASSQDWGGEQYF.